These 24 T cell receptor beta chains were sequenced from one sample in a study of technical replicates of blood from a few donors. Only in-frame clones appear in the TCRdb table, and some are missing; sequencing was by immunoSEQ multiplex PCR. The sample comprises more than 90,000 clones, 90% to 96% of which are singletons, and roughly 0.2% rests with the top ten. The sample taken for sequencing was T cells isolated from PBMCs. All receptors derive from a human donor in good health.

This chain connects TRBV7-8 to TRBJ2-7, with 8 bases matching TRBD1. CDR3 size: 18 residues. Germline V gives CDR1 SGHVS, CDR2 FQNEAQ. Trimming cost V 1 base and J 11 bases; bases outside gene matches: 22. The CDR3 reads CASSLEFPSAGQDYREYF. The DNA of the CDR3 is TGTGCCAGCAGCTTAGAGTTTCCTAGCGCGGGACAGGACTATCGGGAGTACTTC.

The chain joins TRBV6-5 to TRBJ1-1, with a tentative D call TRBD1 (5 bases). V lost 7 bases to trimming and J lost 2 bases, with 11 bases between them. This CDR3 has 13 residues. Germline loops: CDR1 MNHEY, CDR2 SVGAGI. The CDR3 loop is CASKFTGNTEAFF. Written as DNA, the CDR3 is TGTGCCAGCAAGTTCACAGGTAACACTGAAGCTTTCTTT.

The genes are TRBV27 and TRBJ2-7; TRBD2 matches at 8 bases. The V segment lost 5 bases and the J segment 4 bases; nucleotides outside the gene matches: 13. Per the germline V gene, CDR1 is MNHEY and CDR2 is SMNVEV (reference sequence). The CDR3 is made up of 16 amino acids. The CDR3: CASSPRTSGLSYEQYF. The CDR3 DNA follows: TGTGCCAGCAGTCCCCGTACTAGCGGACTTTCGTACGAGCAGTACTTC.

V is TRBV7-9 and J is TRBJ2-1; D might be TRBD2 (6 bases). V lost 5 bases to trimming and J lost 4 bases, with 12 bases between them. This CDR3 is 14 amino acids long. Per germline, CDR1 SEHNR and CDR2 FQNEAQ (reference sequence). The chain's CDR3 is CASSPRGNYNEQFF. The CDR3 DNA sequence: TGTGCCAGCAGCCCTCGGGGGAATTACAATGAGCAGTTCTTC.

The chain has TRBV9 and TRBJ1-5; no clear D. The V end lost 0 bases, the J end lost 7 bases, and 11 bases lay between the germline ends. CDR1 is SGDLS and CDR2 is YYNGEE in the germline V gene. The CDR3 extends over 14 amino acids. This CDR3 is CASSVAGMGQPQHF. As DNA, the CDR3 is TGTGCCAGCAGCGTAGCGGGGATGGGCCAGCCCCAGCATTTT.

The chain is built from TRBV5-4 and TRBJ1-1, with a tentative D call TRBD1 (5 bases). The CDR3 is made up of 14 amino acids. The V gene's germline CDR1 is SGHNT and CDR2 YYREEE (reference sequence). Trimming shortened V by 4 bases and J by 2 bases, and 12 bases separated the two germline ends. CDR3 DNA: TGTGCCAGCAGCCTTACAGGAGCTAACACTGAAGCTTTCTTT. This encodes CASSLTGANTEAFF.

V and J are TRBV4-1 and TRBJ1-1; 7 bases map to TRBD1. Germline loops: CDR1 MGHRA, CDR2 YSYEKL. Trimming removed 2 bases from V and 1 base from J; junction bases left unmatched: 4. This CDR3 is 15 amino acids long. This chain's CDR3 is CASSQSRTGNTEAFF. The CDR3 DNA follows: TGCGCCAGCAGCCAATCCAGGACAGGGAACACTGAAGCTTTCTTT.

This chain uses TRBV6-5 with TRBJ1-1, with D possibly being TRBD1 (6 bases). V was trimmed by 6 bases and J by 11 bases, leaving 19 bases between them. The V gene's germline CDR1 is MNHEY and CDR2 SVGAGI. This CDR3 region has 13 residues. The CDR3: CASSPRQAREAFF. The CDR3 region has the DNA TGTGCCAGCAGCCCCCGACAGGCAAGAGAGGCTTTCTTT.

Notes on this clone: In the same sample, other DNA sequences code for this CDR3. The genes are TRBV20-1 and TRBJ1-2; no clear D gene. V lost 6 bases, J lost 5 bases, and 10 bases lay in between. This CDR3 region has 11 residues. In germline, CDR1 is DFQATT, CDR2 SNEGSKA (reference sequence). CDR3 sequence (DNA): TGCAGTGCGAGGTCCGTGTATGGCTACACCTTC. The encoded protein is CSARSVYGYTF.

CDR3 loop: CASSYGGGSTDTQYF. The CDR3 nucleotides read TGTGCCAGCAGTTACGGCGGGGGTAGCACAGATACGCAGTATTTT. The J gene is TRBJ2-3, the V gene TRBV6-6, with 7 bases lining up with TRBD2. This CDR3 has 15 residues. With V trimmed by 2 bases and J by 0 bases, 2 bases remained unmatched. Germline CDR1 and CDR2: MNHNY and SVGAGI (reference sequence).

This sequence joins TRBV5-5 and TRBJ1-2; the match to TRBD1 covers 9 bases. The V and J ends lost 2 bases and 2 bases, in that order; junction bases with no gene match: 7. The CDR3 is 16 residues long. CDR1 is SGHKS, CDR2 YYEKEE, per germline (reference sequence). The CDR3 DNA follows: TGTGCCAGCAGCTTTGCCGGGACAGGGTCCAACTATGGCTACACCTTC. Encoded protein: CASSFAGTGSNYGYTF. The full variable domain, its missing parts supplied by reference TRBV5-5 and TRBJ1-2, is DAGVTQSPTHLIKTRGQQVTLRCSPISGHKSVSWYQQVLGQGPQFIFQYYEKEERGRGNFPDRFSARQFPNYSSELNVNALLLGDSALYLCASSFAGTGSNYGYTFGSGTRLTVV.

The V call is TRBV28, the J call TRBJ2-1; 10 bases are shared with TRBD1. Germline assignment: CDR1 MDHEN and CDR2 SYDVKM. The CDR3 is 13 amino acids. The CDR3 here is CGAGTGAGNEQFF. The CDR3 coding sequence is TGTGGCGCGGGGACAGGGGCGGGAAATGAGCAGTTCTTC.

This clone has just one count. This chain connects TRBV6-1 to TRBJ2-5, with D hard to call. Germline CDR1 MNHNS, CDR2 SASEGT. V was pared by 1 base and J by 5 bases, with 14 bases between. This CDR3 has 15 residues. Written as DNA, the CDR3 is TGTGCCAGCAGTGAAGGTCCGACTCTTCGCGAGACCCAGTACTTC. This sequence encodes CASSEGPTLRETQYF.

This sequence joins TRBV30 and TRBJ2-1; the match to TRBD2 covers 9 bases. CDR3 length: 15 amino acids. Germline CDR1 and CDR2: GTSNPN and SVGIG (reference sequence). V shed 7 bases, J shed 9 bases, and the junction held 16 bases outside the gene matches. The CDR3 nucleotides read TGTGCCTCCGAAGGAGCGGCGGGAGGGTGTAGTGAGCAGTTCTTC. It translates to CASEGAAGGCSEQFF.

The V and J genes are TRBV4-1 and TRBJ2-1, with 9 bases matching TRBD2. Germline CDR1 and CDR2: MGHRA and YSYEKL. This CDR3 region has 15 residues. V dropped 7 bases and J dropped 4; count of bases not matched to a gene: 8. The DNA of the CDR3 is TGCGCCAGCAATCCCGGAACTAGCGGGTACAATGAGCAGTTCTTC. It is translated as CASNPGTSGYNEQFF.

V gene TRBV6-1 combines with J gene TRBJ2-3, with D maybe TRBD2 (5 bases). CDR1 is MNHNS, CDR2 SASEGT, per germline. CDR3 length equals 15 residues. Trimming took 0 bases from V and 0 from J, leaving 7 bases between them. The DNA for the CDR3 is TGTGCCAGCAGTGAAGCGAGCGGTAGCACAGATACGCAGTATTTT. Its protein product is CASSEASGSTDTQYF.

CDR3 in DNA: TGTGCCAGCAGCTTTGTGGCGGGGGACACCGGGGAGCTGTTTTTT. This codes for CASSFVAGDTGELFF. The rearrangement links TRBV7-9 to TRBJ2-2, with TRBD2 matching over 7 bases. Germline V CDR1 and CDR2: SEHNR, FQNEAQ (reference sequence). Unmatched junction bases numbered 4, after V lost 3 bases and J lost 3 bases. The CDR3 extends over 15 amino acids.

The chain links TRBV6-1 to TRBJ2-7; D is possibly TRBD2 (6 bases). V gave up 6 bases and J gave up 0 bases, with 15 bases separating them. The CDR3 is 15 amino acids. Germline V gene sequence: CDR1 MNHNS, CDR2 SASEGT. The CDR3 region is CASRPGKGLSYEQYF. As DNA, the CDR3 is TGTGCCAGCAGACCTGGAAAGGGACTCTCCTACGAGCAGTACTTC.

The sample holds one count of this clone. Compared with germline, one end of the junction differs, possibly owing to a read error. The chain combines TRBV29-1 with TRBJ1-5; TRBD1 matches at 7 bases. The CDR3 length is 11 residues. Germline CDR1 reads SQVTM; CDR2 reads ANQGSEA. The CDR3 sequence is CSVFRDSKKYF. The CDR3 DNA reads TGCAGCGTTTTTCGGGACAGTAAGAAGTATTTT.

The chain employs TRBV28 and TRBJ2-1; D perhaps matches TRBD2 (6 bases). V lost 9 bases and J lost 7, with 22 bases in between. CDR3 length: 15 amino acids. CDR1 is MDHEN and CDR2 is SYDVKM in the germline V gene. This CDR3 reads CASMAPGLLFNEQFF. As DNA, the CDR3 is TGTGCCAGTATGGCCCCCGGACTACTTTTTAATGAGCAGTTCTTC.

V gene TRBV5-4 combines with J gene TRBJ2-2; D not resolved. Germline V gene sequence: CDR1 SGHNT, CDR2 YYREEE (reference sequence). The V end was cut by 0 bases, the J end by 1 base, with 4 bases between. The CDR3 is made up of 14 amino acids. CDR3 loop: CASSLGRNTGELFF. The DNA of the CDR3 is TGTGCCAGCAGCTTGGGCAGGAACACCGGGGAGCTGTTTTTT. The full variable domain, in which reference TRBV5-4 and TRBJ2-2 provide the parts outside the CDR3, is ETGVTQSPTHLIKTRGQQVTLRCSSQSGHNTVSWYQQALGQGPQFIFQYYREEENGRGNFPPRFSGLQFPNYSSELNVNALELDDSALYLCASSLGRNTGELFFGEGSRLTVL.

The chain links TRBV6-4 to TRBJ1-5, with a tentative D call TRBD1 (5 bases). V lost 0 bases and J lost 7, with 10 bases in between. The CDR3 is 14 residues long. Germline CDR1 MRHNA, CDR2 SNTAGT. CDR3 in DNA: TGTGCCAGCAGTGACTCTTGGGGCGAACAGCCCCAGCATTTT. It is translated as CASSDSWGEQPQHF.

The rearrangement uses TRBV29-1 and TRBJ1-4, with D hard to call. This CDR3 region has 13 residues. V lost 7 bases, J lost 0 bases, and 9 bases lay in between. The germline V gene encodes CDR1 SQVTM and CDR2 ANQGSEA. The CDR3 coding sequence is TGCAGCGCCCGGACTGCAACTAATGAAAAACTGTTTTTT. It yields the protein CSARTATNEKLFF.

This sequence joins TRBV2 and TRBJ1-3, with D possibly being TRBD1 (6 bases). Trimming pared 3 bases from V and 0 bases from J, leaving 9 bases between. Germline V lookup: CDR1 SNHLY, CDR2 FYNNEI. CDR3 size: 15 residues. The CDR3 loop reads CASSDDRYSGNTIYF. The CDR3 DNA reads as TGTGCCAGCAGTGATGACAGGTACTCTGGAAACACCATATATTTT. The variable domain in full, with the rest retrieved from reference TRBV2 and TRBJ1-3, is EPEVTQTPSHQVTQMGQEVILRCVPISNHLYFYWYRQILGQKVEFLVSFYNNEISEKSEIFDDQFSVERPDGSNFTLKIRSTKLEDSAMYFCASSDDRYSGNTIYFGEGSWLTVV.